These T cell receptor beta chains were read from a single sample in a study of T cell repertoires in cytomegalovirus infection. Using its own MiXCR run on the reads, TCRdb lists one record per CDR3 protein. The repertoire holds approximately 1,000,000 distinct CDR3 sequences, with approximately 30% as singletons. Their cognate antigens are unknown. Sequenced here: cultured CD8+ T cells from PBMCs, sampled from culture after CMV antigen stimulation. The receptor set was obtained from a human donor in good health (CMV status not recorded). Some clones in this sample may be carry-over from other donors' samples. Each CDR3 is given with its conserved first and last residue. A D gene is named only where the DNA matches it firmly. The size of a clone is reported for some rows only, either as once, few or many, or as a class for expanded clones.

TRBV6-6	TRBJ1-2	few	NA	CASSDPGPGRGYTF	TGTGCCAGCAGTGATCCGGGGCCCGGGAGGGGCTACACCTTC
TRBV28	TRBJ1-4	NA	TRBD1	CASSPRDRAEKLFF	TGTGCCAGCAGTCCCCGGGACAGGGCTGAAAAACTGTTTTTT
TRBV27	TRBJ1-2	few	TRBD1	CASSLSGTAPYGYTF	TGTGCCAGCAGTCTAAGCGGGACAGCCCCCTATGGCTACACCTTC
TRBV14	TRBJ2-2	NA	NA	CASSQEVWVRTGELFF	TGTGCCAGCAGCCAAGAAGTGTGGGTCAGGACCGGGGAGCTGTTTTTT
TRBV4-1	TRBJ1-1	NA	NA	CASSYDPGGEAFF	TGCGCCAGCAGCTACGATCCTGGGGGTGAAGCTTTCTTT
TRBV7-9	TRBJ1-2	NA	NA	CASSDPPGSGASRGGLNYGYTF	TGTGCCAGCAGCGATCCCCCTGGCAGTGGGGCGTCGCGAGGAGGATTAAACTATGGCTACACCTTC
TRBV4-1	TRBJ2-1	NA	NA	CASSQDPGSYNEQFF	TGCGCCAGCAGCCAAGATCCTGGATCCTACAATGAGCAGTTCTTC
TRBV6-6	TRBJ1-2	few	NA	CASSSQHREDGYTF	TGTGCCAGCAGTAGCCAACACAGGGAGGATGGCTACACCTTC
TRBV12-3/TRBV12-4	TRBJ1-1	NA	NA	CASSGRESFF	TGTGCCAGCAGCGGGAGGGAGTCTTTCTTT
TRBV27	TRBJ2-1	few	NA	CASSSPGPINEQFF	TGTGCCAGCAGTTCCCCGGGACCGATAAATGAGCAGTTCTTC
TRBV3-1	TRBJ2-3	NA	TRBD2	CASRPWTSGKLTDTQYF	TGTGCCAGCAGACCATGGACTAGCGGGAAACTCACAGATACGCAGTATTTT
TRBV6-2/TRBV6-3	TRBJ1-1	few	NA	CASSLGISGTEAFF	TGTGCCAGCAGTCTAGGGATTTCGGGAACTGAAGCTTTCTTT
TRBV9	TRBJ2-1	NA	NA	CASSPGTMALGQFF	TGTGCCAGCAGCCCCGGGACAATGGCTTTGGGGCAGTTCTTC
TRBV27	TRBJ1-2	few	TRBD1	CASSFGTGRNYGYTF	TGTGCCAGCAGTTTCGGGACAGGGAGGAACTATGGCTACACCTTC
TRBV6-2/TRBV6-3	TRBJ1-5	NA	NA	CASSTEARYGQPQHF	TGTGCCAGCAGTACGGAGGCTAGGTACGGTCAGCCCCAGCATTTT
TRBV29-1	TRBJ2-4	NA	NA	CSVAIEGNIQYF	TGCAGCGTGGCGATTGAGGGAAACATTCAGTACTTC
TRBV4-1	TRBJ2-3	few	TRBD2	CASSHLAGGPDREAYF	TGCGCCAGCAGCCACTTAGCGGGGGGGCCCGATCGGGAGGCGTATTTT
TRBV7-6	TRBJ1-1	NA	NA	CASSLETGSTEAFF	TGTGCCAGCAGCTTAGAGACGGGGTCCACTGAAGCTTTCTTT
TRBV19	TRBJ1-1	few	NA	CASSIDWDGKAFF	TGTGCCAGTAGTATAGACTGGGACGGGAAAGCTTTCTTT
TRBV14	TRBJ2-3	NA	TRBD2	CASSQVAGYPTDTQYF	TGTGCCAGCAGCCAAGTAGCGGGGTACCCCACAGATACGCAGTATTTT
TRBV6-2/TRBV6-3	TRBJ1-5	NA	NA	CASSTDWGNQPQHF	TGTGCCAGCAGCACCGATTGGGGGAATCAGCCCCAGCATTTT
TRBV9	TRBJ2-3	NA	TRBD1	CASSDWGQRTDTQYF	TGTGCCAGCAGCGATTGGGGACAGCGCACAGATACGCAGTATTTT
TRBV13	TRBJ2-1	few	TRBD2	CASSLGRGTSSYNEQFF	TGTGCCAGCAGCTTAGGCCGCGGGACTAGCTCCTACAATGAGCAGTTCTTC
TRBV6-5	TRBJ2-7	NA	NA	CASSWARQLSSYEQYF	TGTGCCAGCAGTTGGGCTAGACAGCTGAGCTCCTACGAGCAGTACTTC
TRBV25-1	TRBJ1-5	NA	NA	CASSPTGRTAQPQHF	TGTGCCAGCAGTCCTACTGGGCGAACAGCCCAGCCCCAGCATTTT
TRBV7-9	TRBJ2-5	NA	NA	CASSLENSLRETQYF	TGTGCCAGCAGCTTAGAAAACAGTCTAAGGGAGACCCAGTACTTC
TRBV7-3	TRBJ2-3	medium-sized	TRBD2	CASSLTLTSGDTQYF	TGTGCCAGCAGCTTAACTCTCACTAGCGGGGATACGCAGTATTTT
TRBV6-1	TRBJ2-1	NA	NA	CASGFSRGGRGEQFF	TGTGCCAGCGGCTTCAGCAGGGGGGGCCGAGGTGAGCAGTTCTTC
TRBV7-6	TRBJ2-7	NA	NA	CASSLVGGFDEQYF	TGTGCCAGCAGCTTAGTGGGGGGCTTCGACGAGCAGTACTTC
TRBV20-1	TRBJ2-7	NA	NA	CSARDGNGYEQYF	TGCAGTGCTAGAGATGGGAACGGATACGAGCAGTACTTC
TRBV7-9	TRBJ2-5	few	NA	CASAPATNRVGTQYF	TGTGCCAGCGCCCCTGCGACTAACCGCGTCGGGACCCAGTACTTC
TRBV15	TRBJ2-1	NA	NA	CATSRIRQGGNEQFF	TGTGCCACCAGCAGAATCCGACAGGGAGGCAATGAGCAGTTCTTC
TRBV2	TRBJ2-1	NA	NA	CASSPSLHNEQFF	TGTGCCAGCAGTCCCAGTCTTCACAATGAGCAGTTCTTC
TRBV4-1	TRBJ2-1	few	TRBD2	CASSHSAGTSGDYNEQFF	TGCGCCAGCAGCCACTCCGCCGGGACTAGCGGGGACTACAATGAGCAGTTCTTC
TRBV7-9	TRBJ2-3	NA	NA	CASSTPQLEDTQYF	TGTGCCAGCAGCACTCCCCAACTGGAAGATACGCAGTATTTT